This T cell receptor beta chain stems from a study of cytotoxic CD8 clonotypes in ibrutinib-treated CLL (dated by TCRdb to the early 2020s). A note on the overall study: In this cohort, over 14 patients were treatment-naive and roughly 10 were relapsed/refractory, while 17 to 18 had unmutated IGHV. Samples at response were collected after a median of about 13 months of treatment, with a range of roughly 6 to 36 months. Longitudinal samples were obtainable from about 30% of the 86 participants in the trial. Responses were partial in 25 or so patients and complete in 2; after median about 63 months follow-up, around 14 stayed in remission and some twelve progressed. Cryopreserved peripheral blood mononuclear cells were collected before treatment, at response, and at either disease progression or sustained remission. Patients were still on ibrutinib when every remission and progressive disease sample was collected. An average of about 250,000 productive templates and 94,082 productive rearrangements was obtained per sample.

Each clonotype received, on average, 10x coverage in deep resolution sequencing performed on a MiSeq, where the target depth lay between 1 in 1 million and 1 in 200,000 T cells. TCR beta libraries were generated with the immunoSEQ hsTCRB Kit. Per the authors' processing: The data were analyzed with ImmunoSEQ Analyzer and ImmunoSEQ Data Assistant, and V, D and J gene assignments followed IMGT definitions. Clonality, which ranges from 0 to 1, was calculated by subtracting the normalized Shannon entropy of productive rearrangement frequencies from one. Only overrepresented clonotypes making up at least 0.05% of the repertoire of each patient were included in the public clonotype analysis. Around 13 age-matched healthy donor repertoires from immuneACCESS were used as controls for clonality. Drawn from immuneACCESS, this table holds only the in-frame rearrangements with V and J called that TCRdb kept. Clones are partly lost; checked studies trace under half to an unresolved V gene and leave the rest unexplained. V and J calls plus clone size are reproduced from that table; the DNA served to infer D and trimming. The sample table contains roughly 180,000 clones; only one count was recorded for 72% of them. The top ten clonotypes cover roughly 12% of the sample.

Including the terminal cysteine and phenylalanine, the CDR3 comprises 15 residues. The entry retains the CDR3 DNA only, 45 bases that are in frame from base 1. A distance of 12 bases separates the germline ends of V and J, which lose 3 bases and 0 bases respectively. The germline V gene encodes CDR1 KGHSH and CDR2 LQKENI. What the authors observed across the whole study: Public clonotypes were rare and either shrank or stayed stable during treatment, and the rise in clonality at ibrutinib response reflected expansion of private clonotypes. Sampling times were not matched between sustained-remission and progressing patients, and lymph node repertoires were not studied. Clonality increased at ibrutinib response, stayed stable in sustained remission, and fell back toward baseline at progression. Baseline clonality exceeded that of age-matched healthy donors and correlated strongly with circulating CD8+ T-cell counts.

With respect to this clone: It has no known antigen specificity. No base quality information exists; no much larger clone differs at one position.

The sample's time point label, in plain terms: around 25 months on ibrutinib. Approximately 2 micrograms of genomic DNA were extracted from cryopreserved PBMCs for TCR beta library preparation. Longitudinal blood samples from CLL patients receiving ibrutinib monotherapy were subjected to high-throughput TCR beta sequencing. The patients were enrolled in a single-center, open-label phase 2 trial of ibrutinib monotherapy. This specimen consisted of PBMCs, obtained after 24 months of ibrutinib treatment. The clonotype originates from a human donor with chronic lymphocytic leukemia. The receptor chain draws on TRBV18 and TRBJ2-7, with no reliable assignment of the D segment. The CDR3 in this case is CASSPVTKSSYEQYF. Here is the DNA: TGTGCCAGCTCACCCGTGACGAAGAGCTCCTACGAGCAGTACTTC.